What follows describes a single TCR beta chain. What it binds is not known. This sample was taken from a study of vaccination and CD4 T cells after COVID-19. Study as a whole: Timing of post-vaccine sample collection was a median about 72 days after dose two, with a range of 14 to 241. General study points: Relatively few convalescent patients were studied, without early post-infection timepoints.

Treatment given: roughly 11-day PBMC culture with coronavirus spike peptide pools or control peptides (ViraFEST assay). Before TCRs were sequenced, ViraFEST expanded antigen-specific T cells with peptide pools. The Oncomine TCR Beta short-read assay was what sequenced the DNA obtained from cultured CD4+ T cells. TCRdb independently ran MiXCR on the PCR reads; one entry per CDR3 protein. The table includes roughly 12,000 distinct CDR3 sequences, 45% to 65% detected once. The sequenced sample consisted of CD4+ T cells from blood, cultured in vitro. The receptor comes from a human donor who had recovered from COVID-19.

The CDR3: CATSVSSGRVYNEQFF. DNA for the CDR3: TGTGCCACCAGTGTCAGTAGCGGGAGGGTTTACAATGAGCAGTTCTTC. This chain links TRBV24-1 with TRBJ2-1, with TRBD2 identical over 11 bases. Germline CDR1 is KGHDR and CDR2 is SFDVKD. Trimming at V came to 5 bases and at J to 4 bases, leaving 6 bases not matched to a gene. The CDR3 is 16 amino acids.